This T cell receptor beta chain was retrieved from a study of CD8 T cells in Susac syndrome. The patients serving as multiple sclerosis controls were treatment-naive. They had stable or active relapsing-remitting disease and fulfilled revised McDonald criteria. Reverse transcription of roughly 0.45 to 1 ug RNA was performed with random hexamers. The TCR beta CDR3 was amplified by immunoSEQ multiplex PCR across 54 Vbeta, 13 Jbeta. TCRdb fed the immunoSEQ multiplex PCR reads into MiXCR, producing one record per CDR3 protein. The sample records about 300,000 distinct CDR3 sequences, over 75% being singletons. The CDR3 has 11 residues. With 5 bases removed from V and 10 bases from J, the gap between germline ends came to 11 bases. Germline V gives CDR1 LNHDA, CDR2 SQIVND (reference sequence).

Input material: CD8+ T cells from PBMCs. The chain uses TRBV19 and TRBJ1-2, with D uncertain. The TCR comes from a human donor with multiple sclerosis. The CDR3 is CASSAAFVYTF. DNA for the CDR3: TGTGCCAGTAGTGCCGCTTTCGTCTACACCTTC. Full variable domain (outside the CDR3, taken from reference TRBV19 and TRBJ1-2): DGGITQSPKYLFRKEGQNVTLSCEQNLNHDAMYWYRQDPGQGLRLIYYSQIVNDFQKGDIAEGYSVSREKKESFPLTVTSAQKNPTAFYLCASSAAFVYTFGSGTRLTVV.